The rows below give T cell receptor beta chains drawn from one sample of a study of beta chain features in type 1 diabetes. Produced via immunoSEQ multiplex PCR; TCRdb's table is partial and in-frame only. The repertoire includes hundreds of thousands of clones, around an eighth of them detected once, and more than 0.015% sits in the top ten. Sequencing input: naive CD4+ T cells from blood. The source of these receptors is a man in his late teens or twenties in good health. The CDR3 runs from the conserved cysteine through the conserved F or W. D genes are given only for firm matches. Clone size, where shown, is once, few, many, or a class for clones that have expanded.

cdr3_nt: TGTGCCAGCACCGGACAAAGAGGCACCGGGGAGCTGTTTTTT
cdr3_aa: CASTGQRGTGELFF
d_call: .
v_call: TRBV6-5
j_call: TRBJ2-2
clone_size: .

cdr3_nt: TGTGCCACCAGCAGTCCCGATCAGCCCCAGCATTTT
cdr3_aa: CATSSPDQPQHF
d_call: .
v_call: TRBV15
j_call: TRBJ1-5
clone_size: few

cdr3_nt: TGTGCCAGCAGCCCCCAGGGACAGGGGAGGGAGACCCAGTACTTC
cdr3_aa: CASSPQGQGRETQYF
d_call: TRBD1
v_call: TRBV7-3
j_call: TRBJ2-5
clone_size: .

cdr3_nt: TGTGCCAGCAGCCCCCGACAGGGAAGTCTAGAGACCCAGTACTTC
cdr3_aa: CASSPRQGSLETQYF
d_call: TRBD1
v_call: TRBV7-3
j_call: TRBJ2-5
clone_size: .

cdr3_nt: TGTGCCAGCAGCTTAACCCTGCGACTCACAGATACGCAGTATTTT
cdr3_aa: CASSLTLRLTDTQYF
d_call: .
v_call: TRBV7-7
j_call: TRBJ2-3
clone_size: few

cdr3_nt: TGCGCCAGCAGCCCTCTAGCGGGAGTCCATGAGCAGTTCTTC
cdr3_aa: CASSPLAGVHEQFF
d_call: TRBD2
v_call: TRBV4-1
j_call: TRBJ2-1
clone_size: few

cdr3_nt: TGTGCCAGTGGGACAGGGACCACAGATACGCAGTATTTT
cdr3_aa: CASGTGTTDTQYF
d_call: TRBD1
v_call: TRBV27
j_call: TRBJ2-3
clone_size: few

cdr3_nt: TGCAGTGCCAACAGGTTTGAGCAGTACTTC
cdr3_aa: CSANRFEQYF
d_call: .
v_call: TRBV20-1
j_call: TRBJ2-7
clone_size: .

cdr3_nt: TGTGCCAGCAACCGACTACGGGGGGAAGGAGGCTACACCTTC
cdr3_aa: CASNRLRGEGGYTF
d_call: .
v_call: TRBV7-8
j_call: TRBJ1-2
clone_size: few

cdr3_nt: TGTGCCAGCAGTGAACAGGGTCTGGATACGCAGTATTTT
cdr3_aa: CASSEQGLDTQYF
d_call: .
v_call: TRBV25-1
j_call: TRBJ2-3
clone_size: .

cdr3_nt: TGTGCCAGCAGTGAAGCAGGGGCCACCGGGGGCTACACCTTC
cdr3_aa: CASSEAGATGGYTF
d_call: .
v_call: TRBV6-1
j_call: TRBJ1-2
clone_size: few

cdr3_nt: TGTGCCAGCAGCTCCCAGGGGAACACTGAAGCTTTCTTT
cdr3_aa: CASSSQGNTEAFF
d_call: .
v_call: TRBV11-1
j_call: TRBJ1-1
clone_size: .

cdr3_nt: TGCGCCAGCAGCTTGGACGACATCTATGGCTACACCTTC
cdr3_aa: CASSLDDIYGYTF
d_call: .
v_call: TRBV5-1
j_call: TRBJ1-2
clone_size: few

cdr3_nt: TGCGCCAGCAGCTCGGGGACAGGGGGAGGCACTGAAGCTTTCTTT
cdr3_aa: CASSSGTGGGTEAFF
d_call: TRBD1
v_call: TRBV5-1
j_call: TRBJ1-1
clone_size: few

cdr3_nt: TGCAGCGTTGACACAGGACAGGGGTACGAGCAGTACTTC
cdr3_aa: CSVDTGQGYEQYF
d_call: TRBD1
v_call: TRBV29-1
j_call: TRBJ2-7
clone_size: .

cdr3_nt: TGTGCCAGCTCACCACGACAAGTAGTAGTCTCTGGGGCCAACGTCCTGACTTTC
cdr3_aa: CASSPRQVVVSGANVLTF
d_call: .
v_call: TRBV18
j_call: TRBJ2-6
clone_size: few

cdr3_nt: TGTGCCAGCAGCCAAAACTCCTACGAGCAGTACTTC
cdr3_aa: CASSQNSYEQYF
d_call: .
v_call: TRBV6-6
j_call: TRBJ2-7
clone_size: .

cdr3_nt: TGTGCCAGCAGCTTTCGGAACTATGGCTACACCTTC
cdr3_aa: CASSFRNYGYTF
d_call: .
v_call: TRBV5-6
j_call: TRBJ1-2
clone_size: .

cdr3_nt: TGTGCCAGCAGCCTAGACAGAAGCTCCTACAATGAGCAGTTCTTC
cdr3_aa: CASSLDRSSYNEQFF
d_call: .
v_call: TRBV7-2
j_call: TRBJ2-1
clone_size: .

cdr3_nt: TGCGCCAGCAGCCTACTAGCGGGGCCCTACGAGCAGTACTTC
cdr3_aa: CASSLLAGPYEQYF
d_call: TRBD2
v_call: TRBV4-3
j_call: TRBJ2-7
clone_size: .

cdr3_nt: TGTGCCAGCACCAGAAACAGGGGTGACGAGCAGTACTTC
cdr3_aa: CASTRNRGDEQYF
d_call: TRBD1
v_call: TRBV6-1
j_call: TRBJ2-7
clone_size: few

cdr3_nt: TGTGCCAGCAGCCCTCGGGGACTAGCGGCTGAAAAACTGTTTTTT
cdr3_aa: CASSPRGLAAEKLFF
d_call: .
v_call: TRBV7-9
j_call: TRBJ1-4
clone_size: .

cdr3_nt: TGTGCCTGGAGTGTTACAGGGGGCTCCTCCTTCTTC
cdr3_aa: CAWSVTGGSSFF
d_call: TRBD1
v_call: TRBV30
j_call: TRBJ2-7
clone_size: .

cdr3_nt: TGTGCCTGGAGTGTAGGGCTGGGGAGGGGAGAGACCCAGTACTTC
cdr3_aa: CAWSVGLGRGETQYF
d_call: TRBD2
v_call: TRBV30
j_call: TRBJ2-5
clone_size: few

cdr3_nt: TGTGCCAGCAGCCATACAAGTTTGGGCAATCAGCCCCAGCATTTT
cdr3_aa: CASSHTSLGNQPQHF
d_call: .
v_call: TRBV4-2
j_call: TRBJ1-5
clone_size: few

cdr3_nt: TGTGCCAGCAGTTACGGCGGGACAGACTACGAGCAGTACTTC
cdr3_aa: CASSYGGTDYEQYF
d_call: .
v_call: TRBV6-6
j_call: TRBJ2-7
clone_size: few

cdr3_nt: TGTGCCAGCAGCCCCCGGACAGGGCACTACGAGCAGTACTTC
cdr3_aa: CASSPRTGHYEQYF
d_call: TRBD1
v_call: TRBV7-2
j_call: TRBJ2-7
clone_size: few

cdr3_nt: TGTGCCAGCAGCTACTACAGGGGTGGGATCTACAATGAGCAGTTCTTC
cdr3_aa: CASSYYRGGIYNEQFF
d_call: TRBD1
v_call: TRBV7-3
j_call: TRBJ2-1
clone_size: .

cdr3_nt: TGCGCCAGCAGCCGCACCGGGACAGGGGGAAATGAGCAGTTCTTC
cdr3_aa: CASSRTGTGGNEQFF
d_call: TRBD1
v_call: TRBV4-3
j_call: TRBJ2-1
clone_size: .

cdr3_nt: TGTGCCAGCAGCTATGGACAGGGGGCCCGCACCATATATTTT
cdr3_aa: CASSYGQGARTIYF
d_call: TRBD1
v_call: TRBV5-4
j_call: TRBJ1-3
clone_size: .

cdr3_nt: TGTGCCTGGAGTGTTCAGGGTGACACTGAAGCTTTCTTT
cdr3_aa: CAWSVQGDTEAFF
d_call: .
v_call: TRBV30
j_call: TRBJ1-1
clone_size: few

cdr3_nt: TGTGCCAGCAGCTTTGGCGGGACCTCCTACAATGAGCAGTTCTTC
cdr3_aa: CASSFGGTSYNEQFF
d_call: .
v_call: TRBV11-3
j_call: TRBJ2-1
clone_size: .

cdr3_nt: TGTGCCAGCAGTCCTTTGGGGGGGCGGTTCGAGCAGTACTTC
cdr3_aa: CASSPLGGRFEQYF
d_call: .
v_call: TRBV5-4
j_call: TRBJ2-7
clone_size: .

cdr3_nt: TGCGCCAGCAGCCGACAGGGGGCAAGCTATGGCTACACCTTC
cdr3_aa: CASSRQGASYGYTF
d_call: TRBD1
v_call: TRBV4-3
j_call: TRBJ1-2
clone_size: few

cdr3_nt: TGTGCCACCAGCAGAGGCAGACAGGGGGCATATGGCTACACCTTC
cdr3_aa: CATSRGRQGAYGYTF
d_call: TRBD1
v_call: TRBV15
j_call: TRBJ1-2
clone_size: few

cdr3_nt: TGTGCCACCTCCCCGCGCGCGGGAACTGAAGCTTTCTTT
cdr3_aa: CATSPRAGTEAFF
d_call: .
v_call: TRBV27
j_call: TRBJ1-1
clone_size: .

cdr3_nt: TGTGCCAGCAGCGTTATCAGCGGGGGGGCCGGAACCGGGGAGCTGTTTTTT
cdr3_aa: CASSVISGGAGTGELFF
d_call: TRBD2
v_call: TRBV9
j_call: TRBJ2-2
clone_size: .

cdr3_nt: TGTGCCAGCACCCCGCTAGCGGGAGGGAGACATTTTCTAGCCAAAAACATTCAGTACTTC
cdr3_aa: CASTPLAGGRHFLAKNIQYF
d_call: TRBD2
v_call: TRBV28
j_call: TRBJ2-4
clone_size: few

cdr3_nt: TGTGCCAGCAGCGCGGAGGGCCTGGAGACCCAGTACTTC
cdr3_aa: CASSAEGLETQYF
d_call: .
v_call: TRBV9
j_call: TRBJ2-5
clone_size: .

cdr3_nt: TGTGCCAGCAGCCTAATACTCTACGAGCAGTACTTC
cdr3_aa: CASSLILYEQYF
d_call: .
v_call: TRBV7-9
j_call: TRBJ2-7
clone_size: .

cdr3_nt: TGTGCCAGCAGCGTTCCTGCGGGGGGAGGTACCCAGTACTTC
cdr3_aa: CASSVPAGGGTQYF
d_call: TRBD2
v_call: TRBV9
j_call: TRBJ2-5
clone_size: .

cdr3_nt: TGTGCCAGCAGTATAAACAGGGGGAGATTGGCCAAAAACATTCAGTACTTC
cdr3_aa: CASSINRGRLAKNIQYF
d_call: TRBD1
v_call: TRBV27
j_call: TRBJ2-4
clone_size: .

cdr3_nt: TGTGCCAGCAGTTTTGGACAGCTCTACGAGCAGTACTTC
cdr3_aa: CASSFGQLYEQYF
d_call: .
v_call: TRBV6-5
j_call: TRBJ2-7
clone_size: .

cdr3_nt: TGTGCCAGTAGTATATCAGGGAACTATGGCTACACCTTC
cdr3_aa: CASSISGNYGYTF
d_call: .
v_call: TRBV19
j_call: TRBJ1-2
clone_size: .

cdr3_nt: TGTGCCAGCAGTCTCTTGACAGACTACACCTTC
cdr3_aa: CASSLLTDYTF
d_call: .
v_call: TRBV2
j_call: TRBJ1-2
clone_size: few

cdr3_nt: TGTGCCAGCAGTTACGCGGGAGGCACAGATACGCAGTATTTT
cdr3_aa: CASSYAGGTDTQYF
d_call: TRBD2
v_call: TRBV6-6
j_call: TRBJ2-3
clone_size: .

cdr3_nt: TGCAGCGTTGCTCAGGGTGGGGAGACCCAGTACTTC
cdr3_aa: CSVAQGGETQYF
d_call: .
v_call: TRBV29-1
j_call: TRBJ2-5
clone_size: few

cdr3_nt: TGTGCCAGCAGCGTTGCAGGGACGAACACCGGGGAGCTGTTTTTT
cdr3_aa: CASSVAGTNTGELFF
d_call: .
v_call: TRBV9
j_call: TRBJ2-2
clone_size: .

cdr3_nt: TGTGCCTGGAGGTTAAAGGGGAATGAGCAGTTCTTC
cdr3_aa: CAWRLKGNEQFF
d_call: .
v_call: TRBV30
j_call: TRBJ2-1
clone_size: .

cdr3_nt: TGCGCCAGCAGCTTGGGTGACAACCACGAGCAGTACTTC
cdr3_aa: CASSLGDNHEQYF
d_call: .
v_call: TRBV5-1
j_call: TRBJ2-7
clone_size: .

cdr3_nt: TGTGCCAGCACCCCGCGTGCGCGGGGGTCCTACCAAGAGACCCAGTACTTC
cdr3_aa: CASTPRARGSYQETQYF
d_call: TRBD2
v_call: TRBV2
j_call: TRBJ2-5
clone_size: few

cdr3_nt: TGTGCCAGCAGCTCCCAGCGGGAATGGTGGGGAAACACCATATATTTT
cdr3_aa: CASSSQREWWGNTIYF
d_call: .
v_call: TRBV7-9
j_call: TRBJ1-3
clone_size: .

cdr3_nt: TGTGCCAGCAGCCCGGGGAGCCAAGAGACCCAGTACTTC
cdr3_aa: CASSPGSQETQYF
d_call: .
v_call: TRBV7-3
j_call: TRBJ2-5
clone_size: .